Sequencing of this TCR beta chain was carried out in a study of response to subunit inactivated influenza vaccine. One entry per CDR3 protein, called by TCRdb with MiXCR from the RT-PCR reads. The sample holds about 240,000 distinct CDR3 sequences, roughly an eighth seen once. With V trimmed by 3 bases and J by 6 bases, 5 bases remained unmatched. The CDR3 sequence is 14 residues long. Germline lookup yields CDR1 SGDLS and CDR2 YYNGEE. This clonotype was counted a few times. This clonotype was obtained from a man aged 45-65 years who received an inactivated influenza vaccine. The chain joins TRBV9 to TRBJ2-7; 11 bases agree with TRBD1. Sample: non-naive T cells sorted from PBMCs, taken roughly 2 weeks before vaccination. In nucleotides, the CDR3 is TGTGCCAGCAGCGGAGGACAGGGGGCGCGCGAGCAGTACTTC. It encodes CASSGGQGAREQYF.